What follows describes a single T cell receptor beta chain. This specimen comes from a study of blood T cell repertoires in COVID-19. Across the whole study: The study drew acute and convalescent COVID-19 samples from the United States, Italy and Spain. Sample material is recorded as cDNA or gDNA derived from T cells, B-cell-depleted T cells, or PBMCs.

This CDR3 is 15 amino acids long. The germline V gene encodes CDR1 SGDLS and CDR2 YYNGEE. Trimming removed 0 bases from V and 6 bases from J, with 12 bases in between. Original handling: Reference gene primers were amplified, and this amplification served to estimate nucleated cell counts. The method was immunoSEQ multiplex PCR; TCRdb's version includes in-frame clones alone and lacks a portion of them. V and J calls and clone size are given by that table; D and trimming were obtained from the DNA. Of approximately 150,000 clones listed, roughly nine tenths were seen once; the top ten hold approximately 2.5%.

This TCR derives from a human donor with COVID-19, enrolled during active disease. The donor label of this sample is uncertain. This sequence joins TRBV9 and TRBJ1-4, with D possibly matching TRBD1 (6 bases). The sequenced sample was peripheral blood. The CDR3 spells CASSVGDIRHEKLFF. CDR3 sequence (DNA): TGTGCCAGCAGCGTAGGGGACATCCGACATGAAAAACTGTTTTTT.